Listed below are T cell receptor beta chains from one sample, sequenced in a study of PD-L1 blockade in urothelial cancer. Profiled with immunoSEQ multiplex PCR; TCRdb holds only in-frame clones, not every one. The sample shows about 48,000 clones, approximately 80% of them seen only once. Here the sequenced sample was PBMCs, taken around atezolizumab (anti-PD-L1) treatment. These receptors were taken from a man in his 70s with urothelial cancer. Both conserved end residues are part of each CDR3. D genes are given only for firm matches. A clone size is listed for some rows: how often the clone was seen (once, few, many), or a class if it is expanded.

clone size,J gene,CDR3 length,V gene,D gene,CDR3 protein,CDR3 DNA
.,TRBJ1-4,14,TRBV5-1,.,CASSPQDANEKLFF,TGCGCCAGCAGCCCCCAGGATGCCAATGAAAAACTGTTTTTT
.,TRBJ1-4,12,TRBV6-5,TRBD1,CASGTANEKLFF,TGTGCCAGCGGGACAGCTAATGAAAAACTGTTTTTT
.,TRBJ2-7,15,TRBV25-1,TRBD2,CASRPILGGEYEQYF,TGTGCCAGCAGACCCATCCTCGGGGGGGAATACGAGCAGTACTTC
.,TRBJ2-2,14,TRBV7-2,.,CASSLARANGELFF,TGTGCCAGCAGCTTAGCCAGGGCCAACGGGGAGCTGTTTTTT
.,TRBJ1-2,13,TRBV2,.,CASSSTGGDGYTF,TGTGCCAGCAGTTCGACAGGCGGAGATGGCTACACCTTC
once,TRBJ2-5,16,TRBV4-2,TRBD2,CASSQDGSGGVETQYF,TGTGCCAGCAGCCAAGATGGATCGGGAGGAGTGGAGACCCAGTACTTC
.,TRBJ1-4,16,TRBV25-1,.,CASSDPGLHEGEKLFF,TGTGCCAGCAGTGATCCCGGACTGCACGAAGGCGAAAAACTGTTTTTT
.,TRBJ1-4,15,TRBV28,TRBD1,CASNQQGATNEKLFF,TGTGCCAGCAACCAACAGGGGGCAACTAATGAAAAACTGTTTTTT
.,TRBJ2-7,14,TRBV5-6,.,CASRGGAGVGEQYF,TGTGCCAGCAGGGGCGGGGCCGGGGTGGGGGAGCAGTACTTC
once,TRBJ2-5,14,TRBV19,TRBD1,CATNDRDRVETQYF,TGTGCCACCAACGACCGGGACAGGGTGGAGACCCAGTACTTC
.,TRBJ1-2,14,TRBV19,.,CASNTNSGNYGYTF,TGTGCCAGCAACACTAATAGCGGGAACTATGGCTACACCTTC
.,TRBJ2-7,15,TRBV5-6,TRBD1,CASSLRQGGFYEQYF,TGTGCCAGCAGCTTAAGACAGGGTGGCTTTTACGAGCAGTACTTC
.,TRBJ2-3,16,TRBV30,TRBD2,CAWSAGLAGRTDTQYF,TGTGCCTGGAGTGCGGGACTAGCGGGTAGGACAGATACGCAGTATTTT
.,TRBJ1-5,16,TRBV6-1,.,CASSELGRGGAQPQHF,TGTGCCAGCAGTGAACTCGGCAGGGGCGGCGCTCAGCCCCAGCATTTT
once,TRBJ1-2,14,TRBV19,.,CASSDVDRWYGYTF,TGTGCCAGTAGCGACGTCGACAGGTGGTATGGCTACACCTTC
few,TRBJ2-1,14,TRBV5-5,TRBD1,CASRRQGSYNEQFF,TGTGCCAGCCGAAGACAGGGGTCGTACAATGAGCAGTTCTTC
.,TRBJ2-3,14,TRBV6-4,TRBD2,CASSVSGDTDTQYF,TGTGCCAGCAGTGTTAGCGGGGACACAGATACGCAGTATTTT
.,TRBJ1-5,15,TRBV28,.,CASSLGGNSNQPQHF,TGTGCCAGCAGTTTAGGGGGGAATAGCAATCAGCCCCAGCATTTT
.,TRBJ1-1,14,TRBV2,.,CASSVSGGLAEAFF,TGTGCCAGCAGTGTTAGCGGGGGGCTCGCTGAAGCTTTCTTT
few,TRBJ1-4,16,TRBV10-3,.,CAISISGEATNEKLFF,TGTGCCATCAGCATCTCGGGGGAGGCAACTAATGAAAAACTGTTTTTT
.,TRBJ1-1,14,TRBV19,.,CASSIRQWNTEAFF,TGTGCCAGTAGTATCAGGCAGTGGAACACTGAAGCTTTCTTT
once,TRBJ1-1,17,TRBV7-9,.,CASSSALGVLDEPEAFF,TGTGCCAGCAGCTCTGCCCTAGGGGTCCTCGACGAGCCTGAAGCTTTCTTT
.,TRBJ2-2,15,TRBV27,.,CASSLIAESTGELFF,TGTGCCAGCAGTTTAATTGCGGAATCCACCGGGGAGCTGTTTTTT
.,TRBJ1-2,17,TRBV18,TRBD1,CASSPQTGVSSNYGYTF,TGTGCCAGCTCACCGCAGACAGGGGTTTCTTCTAACTATGGCTACACCTTC
.,TRBJ2-7,12,TRBV15,.,CATSRENQATSF,TGTGCCACCAGCAGAGAGAACCAGGCGACGAGCTTC
.,TRBJ2-7,13,TRBV5-6,TRBD1,CASSPRQGYEQYF,TGTGCCAGCAGCCCACGACAGGGTTACGAGCAGTACTTC
.,TRBJ2-7,14,TRBV10-2,.,CASTRQGGSYEQYF,TGCGCCAGCACCCGACAGGGAGGTTCCTACGAGCAGTACTTC
.,TRBJ1-1,12,TRBV27,.,CASSFRGSEAFF,TGTGCCAGCAGTTTTCGGGGATCAGAAGCTTTCTTT
.,TRBJ2-5,13,TRBV5-6,TRBD2,CASSSRLAGGGYF,TGTGCCAGCAGCTCCCGACTAGCGGGAGGGGGGTACTTC
once,TRBJ1-2,15,TRBV10-3,.,CAISDRLDRNYGYTF,TGTGCCATCAGTGACAGGCTCGATCGGAACTATGGCTACACCTTC
once,TRBJ2-3,15,TRBV5-6,.,CASSSLGGSTDTQYF,TGTGCCAGCAGTAGTCTTGGGGGGTCCACAGATACGCAGTATTTT
.,TRBJ2-3,15,TRBV5-6,TRBD2,CASSLVAGGMDTQYF,TGTGCCAGCAGCTTGGTAGCGGGAGGGATGGATACGCAGTATTTT
.,TRBJ1-1,14,TRBV6-1,TRBD1,CASDRDPMNTEAFF,TGTGCCAGTGACAGGGATCCAATGAACACTGAAGCTTTCTTT
.,TRBJ2-7,14,TRBV27,TRBD1,CASSPGTGGYEQYF,TGTGCCAGCAGTCCAGGGACAGGGGGCTACGAGCAGTACTTC
.,TRBJ2-1,15,TRBV7-2,.,CASSLVWQGGNEQFF,TGTGCCAGCAGCTTAGTATGGCAGGGCGGCAATGAGCAGTTCTTC
.,TRBJ2-4,14,TRBV21-1,.,CASSKRRGMNIQYF,TGTGCCAGCAGCAAACGCAGAGGGATGAACATTCAGTACTTC
few,TRBJ1-4,18,TRBV13,TRBD1,CASSQLWDRGLENEKLFF,TGTGCCAGCAGCCAACTTTGGGACAGGGGGCTGGAGAATGAAAAACTGTTTTTT
.,TRBJ1-4,13,TRBV5-1,.,CASSTEWHEKLFF,TGCGCCAGCAGCACCGAATGGCATGAAAAACTGTTTTTT
.,TRBJ2-7,12,TRBV7-9,TRBD1,CASSRTGGEQYF,TGTGCCAGCAGCCGGACAGGGGGCGAGCAGTACTTC
.,TRBJ2-1,17,TRBV5-1,TRBD2,CASSFGAASGMLSEQFF,TGCGCCAGCAGCTTCGGAGCCGCTAGCGGGATGTTAAGTGAGCAGTTCTTC
.,TRBJ1-2,21,TRBV7-8,.,CASSFPGHGVAKGSANYGYTF,TGTGCCAGCAGCTTCCCGGGACACGGGGTTGCCAAGGGCTCCGCTAACTATGGCTACACCTTC
.,TRBJ2-7,15,TRBV5-4,TRBD2,CASSSWGLAAYEQYF,TGTGCCAGCAGCTCCTGGGGACTAGCGGCCTACGAGCAGTACTTC
.,TRBJ1-1,17,TRBV5-4,.,CASSLEAGSSRNTEAFF,TGTGCCAGCAGCTTGGAGGCAGGGTCTTCACGGAACACTGAAGCTTTCTTT
.,TRBJ2-5,13,TRBV28,.,CASSMGSQETQYF,TGTGCCAGCAGCATGGGCAGTCAAGAGACCCAGTACTTC
.,TRBJ2-5,12,TRBV18,.,CASSPSQETQYF,TGTGCCAGCTCACCGTCACAAGAGACCCAGTACTTC
.,TRBJ2-7,14,TRBV7-9,TRBD1,CASRPGTETYEQYF,TGTGCCAGCAGACCAGGGACAGAAACCTACGAGCAGTACTTC
.,TRBJ2-7,17,TRBV27,TRBD1,CASRSTHGTGEIYEQYF,TGTGCCAGCAGGTCTACCCACGGGACAGGGGAAATCTACGAGCAGTACTTC
.,TRBJ1-2,16,TRBV5-1,TRBD1,CASSPSRDRGTYGYTF,TGCGCCAGCAGCCCCTCCCGGGACAGGGGAACCTATGGCTACACCTTC
.,TRBJ2-7,15,TRBV27,TRBD2,CASSLADGYESEQYF,TGTGCCAGCAGTCTAGCGGACGGATATGAGTCCGAGCAGTACTTC
.,TRBJ2-2,17,TRBV28,TRBD2,CASSRGLAPLGTGELFF,TGTGCCAGCAGTCGGGGACTAGCGCCTTTGGGGACCGGGGAGCTGTTTTTT
few,TRBJ2-7,13,TRBV30,TRBD1,CAWRGQGYYEQYF,TGTGCCTGGAGAGGACAGGGGTACTACGAGCAGTACTTC
.,TRBJ2-7,15,TRBV30,TRBD2,CAWERTSGRGYEQYF,TGTGCCTGGGAACGGACTAGCGGGAGGGGCTACGAGCAGTACTTC